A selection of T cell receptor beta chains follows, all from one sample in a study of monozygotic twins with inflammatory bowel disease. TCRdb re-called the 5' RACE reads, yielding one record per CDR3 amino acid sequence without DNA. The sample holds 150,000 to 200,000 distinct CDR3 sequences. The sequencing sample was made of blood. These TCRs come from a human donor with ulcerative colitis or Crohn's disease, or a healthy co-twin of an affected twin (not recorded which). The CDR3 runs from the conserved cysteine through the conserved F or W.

CDR3 protein: CASNPARRGDTEAFF; J gene: TRBJ1-1; CDR3 length: 15; V gene: TRBV4-1
CDR3 protein: CASSQQGANSPLHF; J gene: TRBJ1-6; CDR3 length: 14; V gene: TRBV18
CDR3 protein: CASSTRTGVVEQFF; J gene: TRBJ2-1; CDR3 length: 14; V gene: TRBV5-1
CDR3 protein: CASSIGDRTYEQYF; J gene: TRBJ2-7; CDR3 length: 14; V gene: TRBV19
CDR3 protein: CASSLEVGNYGYTF; J gene: TRBJ1-2; CDR3 length: 14; V gene: TRBV7-2
CDR3 protein: CAYVKEGRRQFF; J gene: TRBJ2-1; CDR3 length: 12; V gene: TRBV30
CDR3 protein: CSVVGLAGVNEQFF; J gene: TRBJ2-1; CDR3 length: 14; V gene: TRBV29-1
CDR3 protein: CASSRGGNTEAFF; J gene: TRBJ1-1; CDR3 length: 13; V gene: TRBV6-2/TRBV6-3
CDR3 protein: CASSLRAGAYQETQYF; J gene: TRBJ2-5; CDR3 length: 16; V gene: TRBV5-1
CDR3 protein: CATSRGQGGTGELFF; J gene: TRBJ2-2; CDR3 length: 15; V gene: TRBV15
CDR3 protein: CATMAGHGNSPLHF; J gene: TRBJ1-6; CDR3 length: 14; V gene: TRBV6-1
CDR3 protein: CASSPLPYSVSSYNLPLHF; J gene: TRBJ1-6; CDR3 length: 19; V gene: TRBV18
CDR3 protein: CASSAARHEQFF; J gene: TRBJ2-1; CDR3 length: 12; V gene: TRBV9
CDR3 protein: CASSRDGTSGSEQFF; J gene: TRBJ2-1; CDR3 length: 15; V gene: TRBV9
CDR3 protein: CATSRDSRKGQGTYGYTF; J gene: TRBJ1-2; CDR3 length: 18; V gene: TRBV15
CDR3 protein: CAWSVPGSRSGEQYF; J gene: TRBJ2-7; CDR3 length: 15; V gene: TRBV30
CDR3 protein: CASRQNPYGYTF; J gene: TRBJ1-2; CDR3 length: 12; V gene: TRBV12-3/TRBV12-4
CDR3 protein: CSARDRLAKSSYEQYF; J gene: TRBJ2-7; CDR3 length: 16; V gene: TRBV20-1
CDR3 protein: CAAQGGSSYEQYF; J gene: TRBJ2-7; CDR3 length: 13; V gene: TRBV24-1
CDR3 protein: CSVEGRYNEQFF; J gene: TRBJ2-1; CDR3 length: 12; V gene: TRBV29-1
CDR3 protein: CASSFATGELFF; J gene: TRBJ2-2; CDR3 length: 12; V gene: TRBV5-6
CDR3 protein: CASSSRGAGSNTEAFF; J gene: TRBJ1-1; CDR3 length: 16; V gene: TRBV7-6
CDR3 protein: CATAGAGSYEQYF; J gene: TRBJ2-7; CDR3 length: 13; V gene: TRBV27
CDR3 protein: CSVGQGMETQYF; J gene: TRBJ2-5; CDR3 length: 12; V gene: TRBV29-1
CDR3 protein: CASSQDRGRRPLDGYTF; J gene: TRBJ1-2; CDR3 length: 17; V gene: TRBV18
CDR3 protein: CASSFWGYRGEQYF; J gene: TRBJ2-7; CDR3 length: 14; V gene: TRBV7-2
CDR3 protein: CSVRGGLDTQYF; J gene: TRBJ2-3; CDR3 length: 12; V gene: TRBV29-1
CDR3 protein: CASSLDFSTGELFF; J gene: TRBJ2-2; CDR3 length: 14; V gene: TRBV7-6
CDR3 protein: CSASRVDEQYF; J gene: TRBJ2-7; CDR3 length: 11; V gene: TRBV20-1
CDR3 protein: CASSLFNGVVYGYTF; J gene: TRBJ1-2; CDR3 length: 15; V gene: TRBV7-2
CDR3 protein: CSARQPTARGDEQYF; J gene: TRBJ2-7; CDR3 length: 15; V gene: TRBV20-1
CDR3 protein: CSGEDNQPQHF; J gene: TRBJ1-5; CDR3 length: 11; V gene: TRBV20-1
CDR3 protein: CASSPPTVPNQPQHF; J gene: TRBJ1-5; CDR3 length: 15; V gene: TRBV18
CDR3 protein: CASSSWTGSYEQYF; J gene: TRBJ2-7; CDR3 length: 14; V gene: TRBV11-2
CDR3 protein: CAISESPAGDEQYF; J gene: TRBJ2-7; CDR3 length: 14; V gene: TRBV10-3
CDR3 protein: CASRMGNEQFF; J gene: TRBJ2-1; CDR3 length: 11; V gene: TRBV6-1
CDR3 protein: CASSDRAGGYNEQFF; J gene: TRBJ2-1; CDR3 length: 15; V gene: TRBV6-2/TRBV6-3